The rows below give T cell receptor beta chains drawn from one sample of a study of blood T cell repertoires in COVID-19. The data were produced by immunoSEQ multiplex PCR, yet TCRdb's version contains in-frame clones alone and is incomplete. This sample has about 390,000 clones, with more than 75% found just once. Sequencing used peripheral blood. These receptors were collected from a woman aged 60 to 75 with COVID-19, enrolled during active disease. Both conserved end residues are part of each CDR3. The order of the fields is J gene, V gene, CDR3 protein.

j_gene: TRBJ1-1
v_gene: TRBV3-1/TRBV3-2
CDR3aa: CASSRTENTEAFF

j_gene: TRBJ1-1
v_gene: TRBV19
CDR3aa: CASSMGQVRAEAFF

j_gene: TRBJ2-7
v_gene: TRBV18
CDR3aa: CASSPSRTARYEQYF

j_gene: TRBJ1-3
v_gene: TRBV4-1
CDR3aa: CASSQGQGPLSGNTIYF

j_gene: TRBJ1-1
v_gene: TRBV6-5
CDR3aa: CASRSITGYTEAFF

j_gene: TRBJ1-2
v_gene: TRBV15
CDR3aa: CATSRDLGSYGYTF

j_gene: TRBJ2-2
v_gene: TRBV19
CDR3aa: CASSIVGLANTGELFF

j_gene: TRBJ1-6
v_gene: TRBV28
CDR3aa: CASSWRSPLHF

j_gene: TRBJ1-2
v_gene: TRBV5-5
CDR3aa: CASSSTGLGYGYTF

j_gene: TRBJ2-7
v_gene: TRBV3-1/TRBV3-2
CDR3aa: CASSPQGNSYEQYF

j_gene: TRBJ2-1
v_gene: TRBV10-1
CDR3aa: CASSVTSGGAGEQFF

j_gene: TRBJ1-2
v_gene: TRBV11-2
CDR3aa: CASGAVYGYTF